These 4 T cell receptor beta chains were all obtained from the same sample, sequenced in a study of blood T cell repertoires in COVID-19. The table came from immunoSEQ multiplex PCR; TCRdb's copy has only in-frame clones and leaves some out. The sample lists 250,000 to 300,000 clones; over 75% were seen once. The sequencing sample was made of PBMCs or T cells enriched from blood (not recorded which). These receptor sequences come from a young woman who had recovered from COVID-19.

The rearrangement joins TRBV28 to TRBJ1-6; D might be TRBD1 (5 bases). The germline CDR1 and CDR2 sequences are MDHEN and SYDVKM. The CDR3 is 14 residues long. The germline V and J ends were trimmed by 9 bases and 9 bases, with 18 bases remaining between them. CDR3 protein: CASQVHSRGSPLHF. In nucleotides, the CDR3 is TGTGCCAGTCAGGTTCACTCTAGGGGTTCACCCCTCCACTTT. Full variable domain (remainder filled in from reference TRBV28 and TRBJ1-6): DVKVTQSSRYLVKRTGEKVFLECVQDMDHENMFWYRQDPGLGLRLIYFSYDVKMKEKGDIPEGYSVSREKKERFSLILESASTNQTSMYLCASQVHSRGSPLHFGNGTRLTVT.

The rearrangement uses TRBV28 and TRBJ2-1, with 10 bases identical to TRBD2. Germline CDR1 and CDR2: MDHEN and SYDVKM. The CDR3 length is 17 residues. The V gene end was trimmed by 6 bases and the J gene end by 6 bases; junction bases not matched to a gene: 14. CDR3 nucleotides: TGTGCCAGCAGGTCACACAAAACTAGCGGGATGGCCAATGAGCAGTTCTTC. This codes for CASRSHKTSGMANEQFF.

The chain is built from TRBV6-6 and TRBJ2-7; TRBD1 is a possible D gene (5 bases). Trimming pared 2 bases from V and 2 bases from J, leaving 13 bases between. The V gene's germline CDR1 is MNHNY and CDR2 SVGAGI (reference sequence). This CDR3 is built from 15 residues. CDR3 sequence: CASSYRGGGTYEQYF. CDR3 bases: TGTGCCAGCAGTTACAGGGGTGGTGGAACCTACGAGCAGTACTTC.

V gene TRBV4-2 combines with J gene TRBJ1-1; 11 bases map to TRBD1. Germline V CDR1 and CDR2: LGHNA, YNFKEQ. The J segment lost 5 bases and the V segment lost 1 base, leaving 6 bases of the junction unmatched. This CDR3 has 16 residues. CDR3 in amino acids: CASSQAGQGAPTEAFF. DNA of the CDR3: TGTGCCAGCAGCCAAGCTGGACAGGGGGCCCCTACTGAAGCTTTCTTT.